The text below deals with one TCR beta chain. These data belong to a study of control samples from healthy donors and cancer patients. Data came from immunoSEQ multiplex PCR; TCRdb stores just in-frame clones and leaves some out. The sample lists approximately 150,000 clones; approximately 96% were seen once. Unmatched junction bases numbered 4, after V lost 6 bases and J lost 3 bases. CDR3 length: 15 residues. In germline, CDR1 is SNHLY, CDR2 FYNNEI. The sequence was obtained from a woman in her twenties or thirties in good health. Input material: blood. The rearrangement joins TRBV2 to TRBJ2-1; 11 bases map to TRBD2. CDR3 sequence reads: CASRPTSGVYNEQFF. CDR3 nucleotide sequence: TGTGCCAGCAGGCCGACTAGCGGGGTCTACAATGAGCAGTTCTTC.